These 8 T cell receptor beta chains were sequenced from one sample in a study of blood T cell repertoires in COVID-19. Using immunoSEQ multiplex PCR, the repertoire was profiled, and TCRdb retains in-frame clones only, with some absent. The data show roughly 200,000 clones, 83% seen once. The sequencing sample was made of PBMCs or T cells enriched from blood (not recorded which). These receptors were collected from a woman aged 50 to 65 who had been exposed to COVID-19.

In DNA, the CDR3 is TGTGCCACCAGTGACCTGACAGGGTCTGATGGCTACACCTTC. Its protein is CATSDLTGSDGYTF. The rearrangement uses TRBV24-1 and TRBJ1-2; the match to TRBD1 covers 7 bases. Germline loops: CDR1 KGHDR, CDR2 SFDVKD. This CDR3 comprises 14 residues. V gave up 4 bases and J gave up 6 bases; unmatched junction bases: 7.

This chain connects TRBV24-1 to TRBJ2-5; 9 bases are a match to TRBD1. CDR1 is KGHDR, CDR2 SFDVKD, per germline. The CDR3 loop spans 15 amino acids. With 2 bases clipped from V and 3 bases from J, the junction kept 3 bases outside the gene matches. CDR3 nucleotide sequence: TGTGCCACCAGTGATTGGGGGACAGGGAAAGAGACCCAGTACTTC. This gives the protein CATSDWGTGKETQYF.

This chain connects TRBV1 to TRBJ1-5. TRBV1 is described as a pseudogene. CDR3 length: 19 residues. The chain's CDR3 is CTSIPAPTEGPYSNQPQHF. CDR3 DNA sequence: TGCACCAGCATCCCGGCCCCCACGGAGGGACCTTATAGCAATCAGCCCCAGCATTTT.

The chain combines TRBV18 with TRBJ1-1; perhaps TRBD1 as D (6 bases). V was clipped by 3 bases and J by 0 bases, with 20 bases between them. The CDR3 runs 18 residues. CDR1 and CDR2 (germline): KGHSH, LQKENI. The CDR3, as DNA: TGTGCCAGCTCACCCACAGGGACCCGAGGGCTCATGAACACTGAAGCTTTCTTT. It translates to CASSPTGTRGLMNTEAFF.

V usage is TRBV7-8 and J usage is TRBJ1-6, with D tentatively TRBD1 (6 bases). Germline lookup yields CDR1 SGHVS and CDR2 FQNEAQ. Trimming cost V 8 bases and J 5 bases, with 16 bases left between them. This CDR3 is 15 amino acids long. The CDR3: CASGHGGQDNSPLHF. The CDR3 DNA reads TGTGCCAGCGGCCACGGGGGGCAGGATAATTCACCCCTCCACTTT.

The genes are TRBV6-5 and TRBJ1-5; no reliable D call. CDR1 and CDR2 from the germline V gene are MNHEY and SVGAGI. Between the trimmed V and J ends, which lost 6 bases and 7 bases, there was a span of 10 bases. The CDR3 has 12 amino acids. The CDR3 reads CASSAGDQPQHF. In DNA, the CDR3 is TGTGCCAGCAGCGCGGGCGACCAGCCCCAGCATTTT.

This chain connects TRBV9 to TRBJ1-4, with D possibly TRBD1 on 5 matching bases. The V and J ends lost 4 bases and 6 bases respectively, with 22 bases between them. CDR1 SGDLS and CDR2 YYNGEE come from the germline V gene. CDR3 length: 17 residues. CDR3 nucleotides: TGTGCCAGCAGCCGACCCCGGGACGGAGGGGAAGATGAAAAACTGTTTTTT. It encodes CASSRPRDGGEDEKLFF. Looking up the rest from reference TRBV9 and TRBJ1-4 gives the full variable domain: DSGVTQTPKHLITATGQRVTLRCSPRSGDLSVYWYQQSLDQGLQFLIQYYNGEERAKGNILERFSAQQFPDLHSELNLSSLELGDSALYFCASSRPRDGGEDEKLFFGSGTQLSVL.

The J gene is TRBJ1-1, the V gene TRBV2; D is uncertain. The CDR3 loop spans 14 amino acids. Per germline, CDR1 SNHLY and CDR2 FYNNEI. V lost 9 bases and J lost 0, with 14 bases in between. In nucleotides, the CDR3 is TGTGCCAGTGAATTACGGACTATGAACACTGAAGCTTTCTTT. Its translation: CASELRTMNTEAFF.